This TCR beta chain was identified in a study of technical replicates of blood from several donors. After removal of 2 bases from V and 9 bases from J, the junction contained 8 bases not matched to a gene. Germline V gives CDR1 MNHNY, CDR2 SVGAGI (reference sequence). This CDR3 region has 15 residues. The method was immunoSEQ multiplex PCR; TCRdb's version includes in-frame clones alone and lacks a portion of them. Of tens of thousands of clones detected, roughly 92% appear once; the ten largest clones hold about 0.24%. The chain employs TRBV6-6 and TRBJ2-1, with 9 bases matching TRBD2. Sequenced input: T cells isolated from PBMCs. The TCR comes from a human donor in good health. The CDR3 here is CASSYEGGRAVEQFF. The DNA of the CDR3 is TGTGCCAGCAGTTACGAGGGCGGGAGGGCCGTTGAGCAGTTCTTC.